This T cell receptor beta chain was sequenced in a study of regulatory T cells in long-lasting Graves disease. Findings and limits, study-wide: Persistent Graves' patients showed less TCR diversity than newly diagnosed ones.

Germline V gives CDR1 SNHLY, CDR2 FYNNEI. CDR3 length: 14 residues. J lost 3 bases, V lost 6 bases, and 4 bases had no gene match. This sample's time point: persistent/refractory GD, antithyroid drugs over 5 years with positive TRAb. RNA isolated from PBMCs was used to make the TCR library. Investigators prepared the TCR beta libraries by applying iRepertoire HTBI primers and Arm-PCR of CDR3 regions. TCRdb re-called the multiplex PCR reads through MiXCR, storing one row per CDR3 protein. Counted here are around 400,000 distinct CDR3 sequences, less than 25% occurring once; the ten biggest clones make up roughly 28%. At least ten counts were recorded for this clonotype. What it binds is not known.

V gene TRBV2 combines with J gene TRBJ1-2, with 10 bases that match TRBD1. This TCR derives from a female donor with Graves disease. The sequencing here drew on peripheral blood mononuclear cells (PBMCs), taken when the disease was refractory, from a patient treated with antithyroid drugs. The chain's CDR3 is CASSPGQGYYGYTF. The CDR3 DNA follows: TGTGCCAGCAGCCCGGGACAGGGGTACTATGGCTACACCTTC. The variable domain in full, completed from reference TRBV2 and TRBJ1-2, reads EPEVTQTPSHQVTQMGQEVILRCVPISNHLYFYWYRQILGQKVEFLVSFYNNEISEKSEIFDDQFSVERPDGSNFTLKIRSTKLEDSAMYFCASSPGQGYYGYTFGSGTRLTVV.